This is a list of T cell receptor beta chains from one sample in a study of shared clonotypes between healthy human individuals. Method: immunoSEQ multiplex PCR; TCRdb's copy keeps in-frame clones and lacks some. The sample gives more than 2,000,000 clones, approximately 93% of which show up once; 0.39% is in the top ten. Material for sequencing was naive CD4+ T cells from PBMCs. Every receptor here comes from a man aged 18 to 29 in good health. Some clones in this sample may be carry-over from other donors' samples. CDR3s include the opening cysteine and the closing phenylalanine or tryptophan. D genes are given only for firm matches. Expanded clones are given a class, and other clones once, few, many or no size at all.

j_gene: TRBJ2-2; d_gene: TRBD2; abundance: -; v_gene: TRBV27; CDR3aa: CASSLWTSGVGELFF; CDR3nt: TGTGCCAGCAGTTTATGGACTAGTGGGGTCGGGGAGCTGTTTTTT
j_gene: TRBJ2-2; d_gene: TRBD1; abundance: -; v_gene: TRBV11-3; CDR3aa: CASSPGTANTGELFF; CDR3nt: TGTGCCAGCAGCCCGGGGACAGCGAACACCGGGGAGCTGTTTTTT
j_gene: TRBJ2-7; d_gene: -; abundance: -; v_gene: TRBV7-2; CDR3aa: CASSLGSYEQYF; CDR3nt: TGTGCCAGCAGCTTAGGTTCTTACGAGCAGTACTTC
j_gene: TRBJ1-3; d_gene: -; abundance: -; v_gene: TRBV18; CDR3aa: CASSPPSTGSSGNTIYF; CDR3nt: TGTGCCAGCTCACCCCCATCAACGGGGAGCTCTGGAAACACCATATATTTT
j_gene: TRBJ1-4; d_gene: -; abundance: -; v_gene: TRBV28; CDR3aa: CASSEGGTNEKLFF; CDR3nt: TGTGCCTCATCCGAGGGGGGAACTAATGAAAAACTGTTTTTT
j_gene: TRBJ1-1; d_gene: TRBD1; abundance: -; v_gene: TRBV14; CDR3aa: CASSPKTGGWWNTEAFF; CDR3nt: TGTGCCAGCAGCCCCAAAACAGGGGGATGGTGGAACACTGAAGCTTTCTTT
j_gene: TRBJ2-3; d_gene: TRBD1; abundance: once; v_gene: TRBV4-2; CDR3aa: CASSQRDSLSDTQYF; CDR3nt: TGTGCCAGCAGCCAGAGGGACAGCCTCTCTGATACGCAGTATTTT
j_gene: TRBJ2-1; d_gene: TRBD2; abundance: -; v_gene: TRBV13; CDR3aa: CASSELARAYNEQFF; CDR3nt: TGTGCCAGCAGCGAACTAGCGCGAGCCTACAATGAGCAGTTCTTC
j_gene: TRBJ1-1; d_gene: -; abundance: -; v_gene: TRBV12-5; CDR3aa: CASGFWPTEAFF; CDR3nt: TGTGCTAGTGGCTTCTGGCCCACTGAAGCTTTCTTT
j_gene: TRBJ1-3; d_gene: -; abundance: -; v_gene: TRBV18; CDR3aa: CASSPQGHSGNTIYF; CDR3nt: TGTGCCAGCTCACCGCAGGGGCACTCTGGAAACACCATATATTTT
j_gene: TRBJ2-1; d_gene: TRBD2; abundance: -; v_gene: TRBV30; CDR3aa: CACWGRGPTAGGDNEQFF; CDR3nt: TGTGCCTGCTGGGGTCGGGGCCCTACAGCGGGAGGTGACAATGAGCAGTTCTTC
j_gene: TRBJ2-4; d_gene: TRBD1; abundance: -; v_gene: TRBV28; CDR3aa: CASSSGTGDLAKNIQYF; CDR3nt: TGTGCCAGCAGTTCCGGGACAGGGGACCTAGCCAAAAACATTCAGTACTTC
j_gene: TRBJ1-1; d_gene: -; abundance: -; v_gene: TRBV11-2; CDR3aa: CASSSLVGQGAEDFF; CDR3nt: -
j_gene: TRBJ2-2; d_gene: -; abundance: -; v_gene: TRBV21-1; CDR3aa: CASSPTSGPNTGELFF; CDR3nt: TGTGCCAGCAGTCCGACTAGCGGGCCGAACACCGGGGAGCTGTTTTTT
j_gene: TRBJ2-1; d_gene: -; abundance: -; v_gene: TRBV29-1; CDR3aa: CSETRGASEQFF; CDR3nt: TGCAGCGAGACCCGGGGGGCGAGCGAGCAGTTCTTC
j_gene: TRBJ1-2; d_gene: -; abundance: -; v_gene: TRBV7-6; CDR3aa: CASSLGDLGVGYTF; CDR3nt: TGTGCCAGCAGCTTAGGGGATCTAGGGGTAGGCTACACCTTC
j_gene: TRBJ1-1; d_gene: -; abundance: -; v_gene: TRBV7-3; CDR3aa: CASSLYQGLEAFF; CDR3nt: TGTGCCAGCAGCTTATATCAGGGTTTGGAAGCTTTCTTT
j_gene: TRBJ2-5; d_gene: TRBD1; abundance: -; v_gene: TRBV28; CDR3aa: CASSSLGGQVEETQYF; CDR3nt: TGTGCCAGCAGTTCCCTAGGGGGACAGGTCGAAGAGACCCAGTACTTC
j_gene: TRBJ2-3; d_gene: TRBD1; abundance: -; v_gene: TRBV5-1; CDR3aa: CASSIGTGPDTQYF; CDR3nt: TGCGCCAGCAGCATCGGGACAGGGCCAGATACGCAGTATTTT
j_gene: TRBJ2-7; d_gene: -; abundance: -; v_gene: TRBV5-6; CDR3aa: CASQDSSGPYEQYF; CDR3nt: TGTGCCAGCCAGGATTCGTCTGGCCCCTACGAGCAGTACTTC
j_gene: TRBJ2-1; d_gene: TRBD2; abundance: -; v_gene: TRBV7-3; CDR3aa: CASSPERGGRYEQFF; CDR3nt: TGTGCCAGCAGCCCCGAGCGGGGTGGGAGGTATGAGCAGTTCTTC
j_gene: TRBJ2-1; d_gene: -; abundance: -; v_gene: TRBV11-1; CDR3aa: CASSPRGTAYNEQFF; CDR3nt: TGTGCCAGCAGCCCCAGGGGTACTGCCTACAATGAGCAGTTCTTC
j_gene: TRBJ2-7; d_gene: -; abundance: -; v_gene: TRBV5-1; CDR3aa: CASSLAPTLVQYYEQYF; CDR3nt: TGCGCCAGCAGCTTGGCCCCCACCCTAGTTCAATACTACGAGCAGTACTTC
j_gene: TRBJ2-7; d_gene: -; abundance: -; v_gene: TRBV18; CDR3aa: CASSPGRNSGEQYF; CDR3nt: TGTGCCAGCTCACCAGGACGCAACTCCGGCGAGCAGTACTTC
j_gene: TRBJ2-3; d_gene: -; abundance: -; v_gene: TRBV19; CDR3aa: CASSIATRYF; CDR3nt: TGTGCCAGTAGTATAGCCACTCGCTATTTT
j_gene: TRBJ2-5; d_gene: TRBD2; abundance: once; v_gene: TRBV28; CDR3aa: CASSELAGGPSGLEETQYF; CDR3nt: TGTGCCAGCAGTGAACTAGCGGGAGGGCCCAGTGGACTAGAGGAGACCCAGTACTTC
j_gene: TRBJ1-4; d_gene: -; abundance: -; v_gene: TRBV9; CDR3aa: CASSEGLANEKLFF; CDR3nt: TGTGCCAGCAGCGAAGGGTTAGCTAATGAAAAACTGTTTTTT
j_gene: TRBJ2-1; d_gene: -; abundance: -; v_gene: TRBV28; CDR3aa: CASSGFGSGAREQFF; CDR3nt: TGTGCCAGCAGTGGCTTTGGGTCGGGGGCCCGAGAGCAGTTCTTC
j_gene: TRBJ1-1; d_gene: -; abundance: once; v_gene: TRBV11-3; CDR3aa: CASSLGGPNTEAFF; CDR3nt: TGTGCCAGCAGCTTAGGGGGCCCGAACACTGAAGCTTTCTTT
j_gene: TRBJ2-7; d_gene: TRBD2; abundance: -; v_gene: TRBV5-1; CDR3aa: CASSPGLAGWRPYEQYF; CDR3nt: TGCGCCAGCAGCCCCGGACTAGCGGGTTGGAGGCCCTACGAGCAGTACTTC
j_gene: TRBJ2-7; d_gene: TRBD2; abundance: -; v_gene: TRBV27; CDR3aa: CASGGGARYRGEQYF; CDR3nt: TGTGCCAGCGGCGGGGGAGCCAGGTACCGTGGCGAGCAGTACTTC
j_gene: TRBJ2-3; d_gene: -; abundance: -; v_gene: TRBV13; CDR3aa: CASSQVRLDTQYF; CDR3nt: TGTGCCAGCAGCCAAGTCCGTTTAGATACGCAGTATTTT
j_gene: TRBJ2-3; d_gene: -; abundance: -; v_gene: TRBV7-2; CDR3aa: CASSLSAPSTDTQYF; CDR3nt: TGTGCCAGCAGCTTAAGTGCTCCCTCCACAGATACGCAGTATTTT
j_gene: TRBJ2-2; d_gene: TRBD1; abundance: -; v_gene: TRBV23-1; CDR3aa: CASSSRGQGFVSGELFF; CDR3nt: TGCGCCAGCAGCAGCCGGGGACAGGGATTCGTCTCCGGGGAGCTGTTTTTT
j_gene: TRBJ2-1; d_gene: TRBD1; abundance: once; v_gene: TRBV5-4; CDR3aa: CASSLGDRLYNEQFF; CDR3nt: TGTGCCAGCAGCTTGGGGGACAGGCTCTACAATGAGCAGTTCTTC
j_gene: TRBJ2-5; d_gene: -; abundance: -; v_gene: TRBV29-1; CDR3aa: CSVVGRLQETQYF; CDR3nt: TGCAGCGTTGTAGGCCGACTTCAAGAGACCCAGTACTTC
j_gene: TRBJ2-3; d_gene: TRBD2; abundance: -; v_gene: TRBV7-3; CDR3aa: CASSQRTSADTQYF; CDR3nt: TGTGCCAGCAGCCAAAGGACTAGCGCAGATACGCAGTATTTT
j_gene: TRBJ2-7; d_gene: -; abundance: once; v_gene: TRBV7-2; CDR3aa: CASSGNRGGPYEQYF; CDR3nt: TGTGCCAGCAGCGGTAACAGGGGAGGCCCCTACGAGCAGTACTTC
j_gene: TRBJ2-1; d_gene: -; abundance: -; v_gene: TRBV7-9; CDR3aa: CASSRSGTYNEQFF; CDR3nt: TGTGCCAGCAGCCGTTCCGGGACCTACAATGAGCAGTTCTTC
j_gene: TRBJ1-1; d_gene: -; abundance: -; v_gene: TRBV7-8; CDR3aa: CASSLVGGLDTEAFF; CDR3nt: TGTGCCAGCAGCTTAGTAGGGGGGTTAGACACTGAAGCTTTCTTT
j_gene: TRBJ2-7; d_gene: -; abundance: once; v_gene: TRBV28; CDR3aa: CASRPLDGYEQYF; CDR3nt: TGTGCCAGCAGACCCCTTGACGGATACGAGCAGTACTTC
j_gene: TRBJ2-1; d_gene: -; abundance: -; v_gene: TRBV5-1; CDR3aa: CASSARAGPYNEQFF; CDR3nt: TGCGCCAGCAGCGCTAGGGCGGGCCCCTACAATGAGCAGTTCTTC
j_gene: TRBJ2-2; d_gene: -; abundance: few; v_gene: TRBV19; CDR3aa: CASSIRGPGTGELFF; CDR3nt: TGTGCCAGTAGTATACGAGGGCCGGGAACCGGGGAGCTGTTTTTT
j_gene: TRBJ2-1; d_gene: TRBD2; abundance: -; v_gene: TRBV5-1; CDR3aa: CASGTSGRSSYNEQFF; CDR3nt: TGCGCCAGCGGTACTAGCGGGAGGTCCTCCTACAATGAGCAGTTCTTC
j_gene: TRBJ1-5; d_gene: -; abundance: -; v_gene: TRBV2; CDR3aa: CASKAGLLDQPQHF; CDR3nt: TGTGCCAGCAAAGCAGGACTTCTCGATCAGCCCCAGCATTTT
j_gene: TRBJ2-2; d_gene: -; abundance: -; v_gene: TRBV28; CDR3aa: CASSSSGPGELFF; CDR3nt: TGTGCCAGCAGTTCCTCAGGGCCCGGGGAGCTGTTTTTT
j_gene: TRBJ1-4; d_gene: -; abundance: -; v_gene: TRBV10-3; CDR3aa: CAISEGRGTNEKLFF; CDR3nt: TGTGCCATCAGTGAGGGCCGGGGCACTAATGAAAAACTGTTTTTT
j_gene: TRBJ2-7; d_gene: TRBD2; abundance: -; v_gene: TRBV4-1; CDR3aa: CASSQDPPSGSSYEQYF; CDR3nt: TGCGCCAGCAGCCAAGATCCCCCTAGCGGGAGCTCCTACGAGCAGTACTTC
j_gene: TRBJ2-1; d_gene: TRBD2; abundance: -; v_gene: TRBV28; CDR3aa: CASSFLSAGGPSSYNEQFF; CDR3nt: TGTGCCAGCAGTTTTCTCTCCGCGGGAGGGCCGAGCTCCTACAATGAGCAGTTCTTC
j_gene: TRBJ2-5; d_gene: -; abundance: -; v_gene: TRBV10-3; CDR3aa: CAISEQETQYF; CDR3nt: TGTGCCATCAGTGAACAAGAGACCCAGTACTTC
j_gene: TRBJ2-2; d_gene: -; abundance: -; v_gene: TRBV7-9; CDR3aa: CASSYHGELFF; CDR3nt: TGTGCCAGCAGTTACCACGGGGAGCTGTTTTTT
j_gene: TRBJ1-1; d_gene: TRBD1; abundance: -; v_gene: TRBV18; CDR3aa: CASSREAGTGGEAFF; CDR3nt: TGTGCCAGCTCACGGGAGGCCGGGACAGGGGGCGAAGCTTTCTTT
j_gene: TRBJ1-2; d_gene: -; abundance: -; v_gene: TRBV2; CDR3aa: CASSVASRGGYTF; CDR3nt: TGTGCCAGCAGTGTGGCATCTCGTGGTGGCTACACCTTC
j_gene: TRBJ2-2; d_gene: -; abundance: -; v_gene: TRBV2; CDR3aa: CASDKGENTGELFF; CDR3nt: TGTGCCAGCGACAAGGGAGAGAACACCGGGGAGCTGTTTTTT